This passage covers 27 T cell receptor beta chains from one sample sequenced in a study of cytomegalovirus exposure and HLA in healthy donors. Researchers ran the PCR with 60 Vbeta and 13 Jbeta primers. This table comes from immunoSEQ multiplex PCR, and its TCRdb copy is limited to in-frame clones, with some not included. The sample holds 150,000 to 250,000 clones. The sample was PBMCs. The receptor source for this set is a boy aged 5 to 17 in good health and CMV-seronegative.

Here the CDR3 reads CASTQRDTQYF. The CDR3 coding sequence is TGTGCCAGCACCCAGAGGGATACGCAGTATTTT. This sequence joins TRBV7-9 and TRBJ2-3; D not certain. The CDR3 consists of 11 residues. Per germline, CDR1 SEHNR and CDR2 FQNEAQ (reference sequence). The V end lost 7 bases, the J end lost 6 bases, and 8 bases lay between the germline ends.

This chain links TRBV28 with TRBJ1-1; D possibly corresponds to TRBD1 (6 bases). V dropped 2 bases and J dropped 5 bases, with 18 bases sitting between them. The germline CDR1 and CDR2 sequences are MDHEN and SYDVKM. This CDR3 has 16 residues. The CDR3 loop is CASSLVSGRGGTEAFF. DNA of the CDR3: TGTGCCAGCAGTTTAGTATCGGGCAGGGGAGGGACTGAAGCTTTCTTT.

V is TRBV19 and J is TRBJ1-1; D is perhaps TRBD1 (5 bases). CDR3 length equals 15 residues. The germline CDR1 and CDR2 sequences are LNHDA and SQIVND (reference sequence). Trimming pared 3 bases from V and 1 base from J, leaving 12 bases between. CDR3 sequence reads: CASSMGPRGNTEAFF. In nucleotides, the CDR3 is TGTGCCAGTAGTATGGGTCCTAGGGGGAACACTGAAGCTTTCTTT.

The V call is TRBV19, the J call TRBJ1-4; D gene uncertain. The V gene lost 1 base and the J gene lost 7 bases, with 7 bases spanning the gap. The CDR3 covers 13 residues. Germline CDR1 LNHDA, CDR2 SQIVND (reference sequence). CDR3 sequence reads: CASSIGGGEKLFF. Written as DNA, the CDR3 is TGTGCCAGTAGTATAGGGGGAGGTGAAAAACTGTTTTTT.

V usage is TRBV15 and J usage is TRBJ2-5; TRBD2 matches 7 bases. The CDR3 consists of 12 residues. Germline-derived CDR1 and CDR2 are LNHNV and YYDKDF (reference sequence). Trimming took 0 bases from V and 11 from J; bases not matched to a gene: 3. CDR3 protein: CATSRDGREQYF. As DNA, the CDR3 is TGTGCCACCAGCAGAGATGGGCGGGAGCAGTACTTC.

V is TRBV6-5 and J is TRBJ1-2; D not resolved. This CDR3 is built from 13 residues. The V gene lost 6 bases and the J gene lost 7 bases, with 15 bases spanning the gap. Germline CDR1 reads MNHEY; CDR2 reads SVGAGI. For the CDR3, the DNA is TGTGCCAGCAGGAACCCAGGTTATAGTGGCTACACCTTC. Protein product: CASRNPGYSGYTF.

The genes are TRBV11-2 and TRBJ1-2, with 7 bases identical to TRBD1. This CDR3 contains 14 residues. V gave up 1 base and J gave up 4 bases; unmatched junction bases: 3. Germline CDR1 and CDR2: SGHAT and FQNNGV. The CDR3 sequence is CASSLGQGGYGYTF. CDR3 nucleotides: TGTGCCAGCAGCTTAGGGCAGGGGGGCTATGGCTACACCTTC.

The gene calls are TRBV11-2 and TRBJ1-1; possibly TRBD1 for D (5 bases). Germline CDR1 SGHAT, CDR2 FQNNGV. V lost 1 base and J 2 bases, leaving 8 bases between the germline ends. This CDR3 is 14 amino acids long. The CDR3 here is CASSLVQVNTEAFF. CDR3 in DNA: TGTGCCAGCAGCTTAGTACAGGTAAACACTGAAGCTTTCTTT.

The chain joins TRBV19 to TRBJ1-5, with a possible D match to TRBD1 (5 bases). CDR1 is LNHDA, CDR2 SQIVND, per germline (reference sequence). This CDR3 spans 15 amino acids. V was pared by 4 bases and J by 9 bases, with 19 bases between. The CDR3 DNA is TGTGCCAGTAGTAGCACAGGTATGTACGATCGGCCCCAGCATTTT. Protein sequence: CASSSTGMYDRPQHF. Supplemented by reference TRBV19 and TRBJ1-5, the full variable domain reads DGGITQSPKYLFRKEGQNVTLSCEQNLNHDAMYWYRQDPGQGLRLIYYSQIVNDFQKGDIAEGYSVSREKKESFPLTVTSAQKNPTAFYLCASSSTGMYDRPQHFGDGTRLSIL.

V and J are TRBV5-5 and TRBJ1-4; 7 nucleotides agree with TRBD1. CDR1 is SGHKS and CDR2 is YYEKEE in the germline V gene (reference sequence). V lost 4 bases, J lost 3 bases, and 6 bases stayed unmatched. The CDR3 sequence is 15 residues long. The CDR3 sequence: CASSGYGTANEKLFF. The CDR3 region has the DNA TGTGCCAGCAGCGGTTACGGGACAGCTAATGAAAAACTGTTTTTT.

The chain carries TRBV11-3 and TRBJ2-1, with 8 positions matching TRBD2. This CDR3 contains 16 residues. From germline, CDR1 is SGHNT and CDR2 YENEEA. Germline trimming cut 5 bases from V and 8 bases from J; bases unmatched to any gene: 14. As DNA, the CDR3 is TGTGCCAGCAGCCGAGCCGGGGGGGCATCGGGCGATGAGCAGTTCTTC. It yields the protein CASSRAGGASGDEQFF.

The genes are TRBV5-6 and TRBJ2-5, with D tentatively TRBD2 (5 bases). The CDR3 consists of 14 residues. CDR1 and CDR2 from the germline V gene are SGHDT and YYEEEE. Deletions cut 5 bases from V and 1 base from J, with 12 bases between. The CDR3 nucleotides read TGTGCCAGCAGGCGACGGGGAGCCCAAGAGACCCAGTACTTC. Translated: CASRRRGAQETQYF. Supplemented by reference TRBV5-6 and TRBJ2-5, the full variable domain reads DAGVTQSPTHLIKTRGQQVTLRCSPKSGHDTVSWYQQALGQGPQFIFQYYEEEERQRGNFPDRFSGHQFPNYSSELNVNALLLGDSALYLCASRRRGAQETQYFGPGTRLLVL.

The chain uses TRBV7-8 and TRBJ2-7; 9 bases map to TRBD2. The ends lost 5 bases at V and 0 bases at J; junction bases unmatched: 5. This CDR3 is 15 amino acids long. Germline CDR1 is SGHVS and CDR2 is FQNEAQ. DNA of the CDR3: TGTGCCAGCAGCATAAGCGGGGGGCTCTCCTACGAGCAGTACTTC. It translates to CASSISGGLSYEQYF.

The V and J genes are TRBV4-1 and TRBJ2-1, with 7 bases lining up with TRBD1. Germline trimming cut 4 bases from V and 0 bases from J; bases unmatched to any gene: 9. This CDR3 is built from 17 residues. Germline V gives CDR1 MGHRA, CDR2 YSYEKL. The CDR3 DNA is TGCGCCAGCAGCCCCACCCCGACAGGGAGCTCCTACAATGAGCAGTTCTTC. Translation: CASSPTPTGSSYNEQFF.

This chain joins TRBV12-2 and TRBJ1-5; no DNA check was done on the table's D call, TRBD1. TRBV12-2 is flagged as a pseudogene. This CDR3 region has 16 residues. The CDR3 region is CASRITGQGVNQPQHF. For the CDR3, the DNA is TGTGCAAGTCGCATTACGGGACAGGGGGTCAATCAGCCCCAGCATTTT.

This sequence joins TRBV28 and TRBJ1-2; D perhaps matches TRBD1 (5 bases). Germline loops: CDR1 MDHEN, CDR2 SYDVKM. Trimming shortened V by 7 bases and J by 5 bases, and 23 bases separated the two germline ends. CDR3 length: 16 amino acids. The CDR3 spells CASTLGQGNPEYGYTF. In DNA form, the CDR3 reads TGTGCCAGCACCCTAGGGCAGGGCAATCCCGAATATGGCTACACCTTC.

CDR3: CASSPTYWTELNTEAFF. The CDR3 DNA reads as TGTGCCAGCAGCCCTACCTACTGGACAGAACTCAACACTGAAGCTTTCTTT. The chain joins TRBV7-3 to TRBJ1-1; D might be TRBD1 (6 bases). The CDR3 is 17 amino acids. The germline gives CDR1 SGHTA, CDR2 FQGTGA. V was clipped by 5 bases and J by 2 bases, with 21 bases between them.

The genes are TRBV4-3 and TRBJ2-7; possibly TRBD1 for D (8 bases). Germline-derived CDR1 and CDR2 are LGHNA and YSLEER. CDR3 length: 17 amino acids. Trimming pared 2 bases from V and 9 bases from J, leaving 26 bases between. The CDR3 spells CASSQRGGAGGWGRQYF. The CDR3 nucleotides read TGCGCCAGCAGCCAAAGGGGGGGCGCAGGGGGCTGGGGTAGGCAGTACTTC.

This chain uses TRBV5-1 with TRBJ2-7; D remains ambiguous. The CDR3 runs 12 residues. CDR1 and CDR2 (germline): SGHRS, YFSETQ. Between the trimmed V and J ends, which lost 5 bases and 3 bases, there was a span of 9 bases. The CDR3 region is CASSHDNYEQYF. CDR3 in DNA: TGCGCCAGCAGTCACGACAACTACGAGCAGTACTTC. The whole variable domain, remainder taken from reference TRBV5-1 and TRBJ2-7, is KAGVTQTPRYLIKTRGQQVTLSCSPISGHRSVSWYQQTPGQGLQFLFEYFSETQRNKGNFPGRFSGRQFSNSRSEMNVSTLELGDSALYLCASSHDNYEQYFGPGTRLTVT.

The rearrangement links TRBV14 to TRBJ2-1, with 10 bases matching TRBD2. The germline CDR1 and CDR2 sequences are SGHDN and FVKESK. J was trimmed by 1 base and V by 8 bases; bases with no gene match: 8. The CDR3 totals 16 residues. CDR3 sequence reads: CASSGLAGGSYNEQFF. In DNA form, the CDR3 reads TGTGCCAGCTCGGGCTTAGCGGGGGGTTCCTACAATGAGCAGTTCTTC. The full variable domain, completed using reference TRBV14 and TRBJ2-1, is EAGVTQFPSHSVIEKGQTVTLRCDPISGHDNLYWYRRVMGKEIKFLLHFVKESKQDESGMPNNRFLAERTGGTYSTLKVQPAELEDSGVYFCASSGLAGGSYNEQFFGPGTRLTVL.

The V and J genes are TRBV12-5 and TRBJ1-6; 7 bases are shared with TRBD1. Per germline, CDR1 LGHNT and CDR2 FRNRAP. CDR3 length: 18 amino acids. The ends lost 1 base at V and 6 bases at J; junction bases unmatched: 12. CDR3 amino acids: CASGLATGEDLGNSPLHF. The CDR3 bases are TGTGCTAGTGGTTTGGCAACAGGGGAGGATTTGGGTAATTCACCCCTCCACTTT.

The chain carries TRBV6-5 and TRBJ1-1; D unclear. The CDR3 covers 16 residues. CDR1 MNHEY and CDR2 SVGAGI come from the germline V gene. The ends were cut back, 2 bases at V and 2 bases at J, with 15 bases in the middle. The CDR3 spells CASSYGPARRNTEAFF. CDR3 bases: TGTGCCAGCAGTTACGGGCCGGCAAGACGTAACACTGAAGCTTTCTTT.

The chain has TRBV5-5 and TRBJ2-2; no clear D gene. Germline-derived CDR1 and CDR2 are SGHKS and YYEKEE (reference sequence). The V end was cut by 0 bases, the J end by 3 bases, with 15 bases between. The CDR3 has 17 amino acids. CDR3: CASSLVFSMVDTGELFF. CDR3 DNA: TGTGCCAGCAGCTTGGTCTTTAGTATGGTCGACACCGGGGAGCTGTTTTTT. The full variable domain, rest sourced from reference TRBV5-5 and TRBJ2-2, is DAGVTQSPTHLIKTRGQQVTLRCSPISGHKSVSWYQQVLGQGPQFIFQYYEKEERGRGNFPDRFSARQFPNYSSELNVNALLLGDSALYLCASSLVFSMVDTGELFFGEGSRLTVL.

V and J are TRBV7-9 and TRBJ2-4; tentative D call: TRBD1 (5 bases). The CDR3 length is 13 residues. With 5 bases removed from V and 3 bases from J, the gap between germline ends came to 8 bases. Germline CDR1 is SEHNR and CDR2 is FQNEAQ (reference sequence). CDR3 sequence (DNA): TGTGCCAGCAGCCATGACAGCAAAAACATTCAGTACTTC. Protein sequence: CASSHDSKNIQYF.

As DNA, the CDR3 is TGTGCCAGCAGTGACAACCGAGGTAGAGGGCCAGATACGCAGTATTTT. Translated: CASSDNRGRGPDTQYF. This chain joins TRBV6-1 and TRBJ2-3; perhaps TRBD2 as D (5 bases). Germline V gene sequence: CDR1 MNHNS, CDR2 SASEGT. The CDR3 runs 16 residues. V was cut by 3 bases and J by 4 bases, with 17 bases left in between.

The CDR3 sequence: CASSFQGHFKDTQYF. The CDR3 coding sequence is TGTGCCAGCAGTTTCCAGGGGCACTTCAAAGATACGCAGTATTTT. V and J are TRBV27 and TRBJ2-3, with D possibly matching TRBD1 (6 bases). Germline V CDR1 and CDR2: MNHEY, SMNVEV (reference sequence). V lost 3 bases to trimming and J lost 5 bases, with 15 bases between them. This CDR3 is 15 amino acids long.

This chain links TRBV10-3 with TRBJ2-2, with 8 bases matching TRBD2. This CDR3 comprises 17 residues. V was pared by 0 bases and J by 0 bases, with 3 bases of the junction left unmatched. Germline V gene data show CDR1 as ENHRY and CDR2 as SYGVKD. CDR3 sequence (DNA): TGTGCCATCAGTGAGTCGGCTAGCGGGTCGAACACCGGGGAGCTGTTTTTT. This codes for CAISESASGSNTGELFF.